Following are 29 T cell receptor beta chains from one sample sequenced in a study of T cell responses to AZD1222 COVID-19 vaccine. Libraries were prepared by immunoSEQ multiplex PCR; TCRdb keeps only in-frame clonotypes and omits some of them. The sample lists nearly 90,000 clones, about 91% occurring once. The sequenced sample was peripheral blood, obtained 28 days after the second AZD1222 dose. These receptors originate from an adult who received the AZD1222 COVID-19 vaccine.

The CDR3: CASSLLAGGETQYF. The CDR3 DNA is TGTGCCAGCAGCCTTCTAGCGGGAGGAGAGACCCAGTACTTC. The rearrangement links TRBV6-5 to TRBJ2-5, with 11 bases lining up with TRBD2. Germline CDR1 is MNHEY and CDR2 is SVGAGI. V lost 6 bases to trimming and J lost 4 bases; unmatched junction nucleotides: 4. The CDR3 has 14 amino acids.

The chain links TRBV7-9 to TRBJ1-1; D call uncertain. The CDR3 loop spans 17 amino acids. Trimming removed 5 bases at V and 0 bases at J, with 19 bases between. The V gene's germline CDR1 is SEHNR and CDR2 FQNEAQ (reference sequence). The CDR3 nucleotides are TGTGCCAGCAGCCGTACTTACACGACAACCTTGAACACTGAAGCTTTCTTT. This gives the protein CASSRTYTTTLNTEAFF. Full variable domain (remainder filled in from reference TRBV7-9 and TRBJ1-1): DTGVSQNPRHKITKRGQNVTFRCDPISEHNRLYWYRQTLGQGPEFLTYFQNEAQLEKSRLLSDRFSAERPKGSFSTLEIQRTEQGDSAMYLCASSRTYTTTLNTEAFFGQGTRLTVV.

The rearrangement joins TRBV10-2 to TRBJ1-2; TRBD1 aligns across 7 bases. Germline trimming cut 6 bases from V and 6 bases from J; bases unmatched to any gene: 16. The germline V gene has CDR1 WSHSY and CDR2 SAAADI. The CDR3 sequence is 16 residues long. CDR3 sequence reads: CASRGTGTEGLNGYTF. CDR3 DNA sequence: TGCGCCAGCAGGGGAACCGGGACAGAGGGCTTAAATGGCTACACCTTC.

The CDR3 DNA sequence: TGCGCCAGCAGATATACAGGGCCTAATGAAAAACTGTTTTTT. The encoded protein is CASRYTGPNEKLFF. The V gene is TRBV4-1, the J gene TRBJ1-4; weak D call: TRBD1 (6 bases). Trimming shortened V by 6 bases and J by 3 bases, and 11 bases separated the two germline ends. Looked up from germline, CDR1 is MGHRA and CDR2 is YSYEKL. CDR3 length: 14 residues.

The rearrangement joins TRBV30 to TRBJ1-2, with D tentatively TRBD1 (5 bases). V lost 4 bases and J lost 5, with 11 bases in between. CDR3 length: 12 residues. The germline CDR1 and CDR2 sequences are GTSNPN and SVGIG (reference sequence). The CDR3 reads CAWTGGVYGYTF. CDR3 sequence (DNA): TGTGCCTGGACGGGGGGGGTGTATGGCTACACCTTC.

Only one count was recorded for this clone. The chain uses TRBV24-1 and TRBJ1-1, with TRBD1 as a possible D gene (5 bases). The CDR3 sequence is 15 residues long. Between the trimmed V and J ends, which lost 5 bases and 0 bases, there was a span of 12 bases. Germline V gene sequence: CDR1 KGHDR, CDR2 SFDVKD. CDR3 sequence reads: CATSARGEMNTEAFF. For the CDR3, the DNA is TGTGCCACCAGTGCAAGAGGGGAAATGAACACTGAAGCTTTCTTT.

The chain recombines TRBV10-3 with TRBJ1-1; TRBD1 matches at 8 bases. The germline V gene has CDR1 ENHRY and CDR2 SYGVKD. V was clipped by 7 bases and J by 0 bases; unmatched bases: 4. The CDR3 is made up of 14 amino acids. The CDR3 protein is CAITPGQVNTEAFF. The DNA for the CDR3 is TGTGCCATCACCCCGGGACAGGTGAACACTGAAGCTTTCTTT.

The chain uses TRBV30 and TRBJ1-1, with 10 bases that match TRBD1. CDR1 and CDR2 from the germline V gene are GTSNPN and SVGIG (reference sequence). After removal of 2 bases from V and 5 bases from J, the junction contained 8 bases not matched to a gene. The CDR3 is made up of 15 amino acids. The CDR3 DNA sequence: TGTGCCTGGAGTAAATTCGGGACAGGGGAGACTGAAGCTTTCTTT. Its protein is CAWSKFGTGETEAFF.

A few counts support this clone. CDR3 in amino acids: CASSPQGPHGELFF. DNA for the CDR3: TGTGCCAGCAGCCCACAGGGTCCCCACGGGGAGCTGTTTTTT. V gene TRBV7-3 combines with J gene TRBJ2-2, with D maybe TRBD1 (6 bases). Germline assignment: CDR1 SGHTA and CDR2 FQGTGA. With 5 bases removed from V and 7 bases from J, the gap between germline ends came to 14 bases. This CDR3 is built from 14 residues.

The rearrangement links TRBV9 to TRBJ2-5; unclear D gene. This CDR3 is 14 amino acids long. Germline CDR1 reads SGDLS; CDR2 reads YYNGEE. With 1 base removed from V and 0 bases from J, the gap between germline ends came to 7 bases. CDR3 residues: CASSVLDNQETQYF. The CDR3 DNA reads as TGTGCCAGCAGCGTACTAGACAACCAAGAGACCCAGTACTTC.

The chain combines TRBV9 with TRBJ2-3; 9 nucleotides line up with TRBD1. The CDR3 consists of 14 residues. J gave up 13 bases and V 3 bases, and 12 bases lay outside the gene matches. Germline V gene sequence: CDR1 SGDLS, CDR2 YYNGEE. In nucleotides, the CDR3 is TGTGCCAGCAGCGCAGGACAGGGGAGAGCTAAGGAGTATTTT. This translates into CASSAGQGRAKEYF.

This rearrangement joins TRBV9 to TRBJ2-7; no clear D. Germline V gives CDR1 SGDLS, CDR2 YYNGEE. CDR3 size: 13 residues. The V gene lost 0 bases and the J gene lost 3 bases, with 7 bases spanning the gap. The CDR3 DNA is TGTGCCAGCAGCGTAGGGCAAAACTACGAGCAGTACTTC. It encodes CASSVGQNYEQYF.

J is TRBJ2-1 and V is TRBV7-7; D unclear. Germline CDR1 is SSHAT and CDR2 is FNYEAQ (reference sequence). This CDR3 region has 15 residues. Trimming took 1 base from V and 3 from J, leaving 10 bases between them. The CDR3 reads CASSLGMANYNEQFF. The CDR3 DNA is TGTGCCAGCAGCTTAGGTATGGCTAACTACAATGAGCAGTTCTTC.

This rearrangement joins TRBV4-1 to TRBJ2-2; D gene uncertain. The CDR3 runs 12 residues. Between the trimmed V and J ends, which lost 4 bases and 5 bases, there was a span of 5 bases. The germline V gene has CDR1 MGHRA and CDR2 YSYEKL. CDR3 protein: CASSPLTGELFF. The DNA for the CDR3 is TGCGCCAGCAGCCCGTTGACCGGGGAGCTGTTTTTT.

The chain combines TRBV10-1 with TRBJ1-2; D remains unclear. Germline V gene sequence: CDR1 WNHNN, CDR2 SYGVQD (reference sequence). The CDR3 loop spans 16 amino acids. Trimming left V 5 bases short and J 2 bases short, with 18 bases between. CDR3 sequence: CASSPERASPNYGYTF. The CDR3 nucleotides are TGCGCCAGCAGTCCAGAAAGGGCTTCCCCGAACTATGGCTACACCTTC.

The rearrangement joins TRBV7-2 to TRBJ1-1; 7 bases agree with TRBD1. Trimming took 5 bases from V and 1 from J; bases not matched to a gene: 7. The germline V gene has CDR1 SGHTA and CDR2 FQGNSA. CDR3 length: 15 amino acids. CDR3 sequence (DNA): TGTGCCAGCAGCATAACGCGGACAGGGAACACTGAAGCTTTCTTT. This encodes CASSITRTGNTEAFF.

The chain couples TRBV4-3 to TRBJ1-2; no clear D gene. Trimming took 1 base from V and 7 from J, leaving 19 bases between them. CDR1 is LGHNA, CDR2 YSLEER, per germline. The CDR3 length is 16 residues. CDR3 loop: CASSQGEGRGSVGYTF. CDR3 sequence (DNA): TGCGCCAGCAGCCAAGGTGAAGGCCGGGGATCTGTTGGCTACACCTTC.

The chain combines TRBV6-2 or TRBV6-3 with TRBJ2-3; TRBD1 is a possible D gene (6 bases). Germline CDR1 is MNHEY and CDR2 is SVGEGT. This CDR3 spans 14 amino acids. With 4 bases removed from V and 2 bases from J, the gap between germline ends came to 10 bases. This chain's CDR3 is CASSSTGNTDTQYF. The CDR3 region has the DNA TGTGCCAGCAGTTCTACAGGGAACACAGATACGCAGTATTTT.

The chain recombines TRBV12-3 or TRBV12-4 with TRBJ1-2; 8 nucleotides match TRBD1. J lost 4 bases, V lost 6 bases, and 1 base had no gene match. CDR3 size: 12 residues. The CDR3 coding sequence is TGTGCCAGCAGAGGGACAGGCTATGGCTACACCTTC. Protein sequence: CASRGTGYGYTF.

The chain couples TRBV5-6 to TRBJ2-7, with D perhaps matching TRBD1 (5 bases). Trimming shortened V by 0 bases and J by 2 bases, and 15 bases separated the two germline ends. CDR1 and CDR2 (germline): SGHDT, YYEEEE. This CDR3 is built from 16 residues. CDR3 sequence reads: CASSLVGQGWAYEQYF. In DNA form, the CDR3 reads TGTGCCAGCAGCTTGGTCGGGCAGGGATGGGCCTACGAGCAGTACTTC.

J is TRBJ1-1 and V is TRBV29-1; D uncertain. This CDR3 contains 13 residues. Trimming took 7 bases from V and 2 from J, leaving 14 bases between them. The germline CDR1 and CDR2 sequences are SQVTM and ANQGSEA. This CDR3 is CSGVYRGNTEAFF. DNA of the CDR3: TGCAGCGGGGTCTATCGGGGTAACACTGAAGCTTTCTTT.

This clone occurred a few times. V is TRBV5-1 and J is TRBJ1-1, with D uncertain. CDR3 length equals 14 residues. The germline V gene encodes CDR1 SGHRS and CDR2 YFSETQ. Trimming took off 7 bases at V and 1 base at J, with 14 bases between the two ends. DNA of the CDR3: TGCGCCAGCGGGTCGGGCCAAACGAACACTGAAGCTTTCTTT. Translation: CASGSGQTNTEAFF. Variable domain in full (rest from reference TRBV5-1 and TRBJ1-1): KAGVTQTPRYLIKTRGQQVTLSCSPISGHRSVSWYQQTPGQGLQFLFEYFSETQRNKGNFPGRFSGRQFSNSRSEMNVSTLELGDSALYLCASGSGQTNTEAFFGQGTRLTVV.

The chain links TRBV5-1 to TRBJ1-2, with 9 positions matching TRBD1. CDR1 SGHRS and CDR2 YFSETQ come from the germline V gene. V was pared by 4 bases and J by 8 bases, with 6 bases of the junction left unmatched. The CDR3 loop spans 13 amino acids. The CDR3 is CASSLGTGQGYTF. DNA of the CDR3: TGCGCCAGCAGCCTCGGGACAGGGCAGGGCTACACCTTC. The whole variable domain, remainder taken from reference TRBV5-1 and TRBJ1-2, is KAGVTQTPRYLIKTRGQQVTLSCSPISGHRSVSWYQQTPGQGLQFLFEYFSETQRNKGNFPGRFSGRQFSNSRSEMNVSTLELGDSALYLCASSLGTGQGYTFGSGTRLTVV.

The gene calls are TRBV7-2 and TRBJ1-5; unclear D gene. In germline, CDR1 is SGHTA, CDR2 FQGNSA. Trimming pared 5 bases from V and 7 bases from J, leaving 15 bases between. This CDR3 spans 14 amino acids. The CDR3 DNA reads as TGTGCCAGCAGCGCATCAAACCCCAGACAGCCCCAGCATTTT. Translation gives CASSASNPRQPQHF.

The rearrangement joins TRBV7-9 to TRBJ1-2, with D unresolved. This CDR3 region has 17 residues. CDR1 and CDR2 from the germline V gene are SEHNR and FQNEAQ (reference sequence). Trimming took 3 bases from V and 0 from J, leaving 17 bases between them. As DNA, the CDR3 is TGTGCCAGCAGCTTTAATTCCGGGCCGGCTACTAACTATGGCTACACCTTC. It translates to CASSFNSGPATNYGYTF. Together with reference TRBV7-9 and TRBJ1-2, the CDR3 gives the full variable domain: DTGVSQNPRHKITKRGQNVTFRCDPISEHNRLYWYRQTLGQGPEFLTYFQNEAQLEKSRLLSDRFSAERPKGSFSTLEIQRTEQGDSAMYLCASSFNSGPATNYGYTFGSGTRLTVV.

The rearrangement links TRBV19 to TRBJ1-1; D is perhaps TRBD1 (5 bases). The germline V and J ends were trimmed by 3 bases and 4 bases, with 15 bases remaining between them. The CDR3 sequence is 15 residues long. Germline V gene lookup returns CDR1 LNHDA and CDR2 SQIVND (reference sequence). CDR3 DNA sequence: TGTGCCAGTAGTATCCTCAGGAAGGGGAGCACTGAAGCTTTCTTT. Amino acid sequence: CASSILRKGSTEAFF.

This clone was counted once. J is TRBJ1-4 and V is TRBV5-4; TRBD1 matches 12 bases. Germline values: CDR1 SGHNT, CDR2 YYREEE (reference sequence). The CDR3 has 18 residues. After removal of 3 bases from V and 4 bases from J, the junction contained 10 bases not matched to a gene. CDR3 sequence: CASSSNRDRGRGNEKLFF. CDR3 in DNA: TGTGCCAGCAGCTCCAACCGGGACAGGGGGCGGGGTAATGAAAAACTGTTTTTT. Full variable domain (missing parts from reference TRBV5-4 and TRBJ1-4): ETGVTQSPTHLIKTRGQQVTLRCSSQSGHNTVSWYQQALGQGPQFIFQYYREEENGRGNFPPRFSGLQFPNYSSELNVNALELDDSALYLCASSSNRDRGRGNEKLFFGSGTQLSVL.

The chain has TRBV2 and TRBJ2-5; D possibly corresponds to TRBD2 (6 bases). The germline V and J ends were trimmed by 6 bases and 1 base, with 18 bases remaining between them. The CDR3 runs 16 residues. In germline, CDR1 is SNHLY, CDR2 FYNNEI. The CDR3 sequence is CASRDRLAGPQETQYF. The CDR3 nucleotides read TGTGCCAGCAGGGATAGACTTGCGGGGCCCCAAGAGACCCAGTACTTC.

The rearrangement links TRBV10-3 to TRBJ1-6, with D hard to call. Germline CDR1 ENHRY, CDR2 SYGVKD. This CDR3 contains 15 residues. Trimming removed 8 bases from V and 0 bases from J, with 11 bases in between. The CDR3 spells CAIRGLDSYNSPLHF. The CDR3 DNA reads TGTGCCATCCGGGGTCTCGACTCCTATAATTCACCCCTCCACTTT.